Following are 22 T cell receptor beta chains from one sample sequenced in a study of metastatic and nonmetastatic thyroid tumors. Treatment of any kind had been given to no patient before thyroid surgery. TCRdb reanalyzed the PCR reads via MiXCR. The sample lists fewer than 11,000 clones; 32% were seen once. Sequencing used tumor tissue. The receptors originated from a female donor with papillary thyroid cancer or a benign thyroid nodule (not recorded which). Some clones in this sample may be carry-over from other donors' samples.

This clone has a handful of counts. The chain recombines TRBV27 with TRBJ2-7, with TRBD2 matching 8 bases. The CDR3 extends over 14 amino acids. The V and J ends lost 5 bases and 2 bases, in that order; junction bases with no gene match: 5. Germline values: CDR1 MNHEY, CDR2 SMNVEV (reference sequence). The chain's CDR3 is CASSRTSSAYEQYF. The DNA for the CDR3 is TGTGCCAGCAGTAGGACTAGCAGTGCCTACGAGCAGTACTTC.

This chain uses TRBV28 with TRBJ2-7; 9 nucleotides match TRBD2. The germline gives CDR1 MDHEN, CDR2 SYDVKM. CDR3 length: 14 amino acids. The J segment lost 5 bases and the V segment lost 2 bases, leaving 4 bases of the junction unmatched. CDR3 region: CASSLGSGSHEQYF. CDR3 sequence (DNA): TGTGCCAGCAGTTTAGGTAGCGGGAGCCACGAGCAGTACTTC. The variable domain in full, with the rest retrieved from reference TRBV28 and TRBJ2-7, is DVKVTQSSRYLVKRTGEKVFLECVQDMDHENMFWYRQDPGLGLRLIYFSYDVKMKEKGDIPEGYSVSREKKERFSLILESASTNQTSMYLCASSLGSGSHEQYFGPGTRLTVT.

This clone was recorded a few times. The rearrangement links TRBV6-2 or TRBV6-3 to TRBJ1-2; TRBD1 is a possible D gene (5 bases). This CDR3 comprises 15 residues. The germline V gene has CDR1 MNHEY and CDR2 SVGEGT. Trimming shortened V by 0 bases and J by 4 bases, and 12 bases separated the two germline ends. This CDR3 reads CASSYSRDSLYGYTF. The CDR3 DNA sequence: TGTGCCAGCAGTTACTCCCGTGACAGCCTCTATGGCTACACCTTC.

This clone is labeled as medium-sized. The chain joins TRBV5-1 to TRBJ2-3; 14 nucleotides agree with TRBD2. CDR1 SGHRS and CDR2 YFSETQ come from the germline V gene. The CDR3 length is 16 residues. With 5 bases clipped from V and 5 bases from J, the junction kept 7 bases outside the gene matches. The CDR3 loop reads CASRRGLAGVGDTQYF. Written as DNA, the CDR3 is TGCGCCAGCAGAAGGGGACTAGCGGGAGTCGGAGATACGCAGTATTTT.

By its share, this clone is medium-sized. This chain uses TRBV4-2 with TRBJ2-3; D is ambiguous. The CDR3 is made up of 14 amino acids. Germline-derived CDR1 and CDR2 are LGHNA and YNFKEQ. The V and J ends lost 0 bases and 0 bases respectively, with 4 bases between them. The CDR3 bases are TGTGCCAGCAGCCAAGATCTTAGCACAGATACGCAGTATTTT. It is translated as CASSQDLSTDTQYF.

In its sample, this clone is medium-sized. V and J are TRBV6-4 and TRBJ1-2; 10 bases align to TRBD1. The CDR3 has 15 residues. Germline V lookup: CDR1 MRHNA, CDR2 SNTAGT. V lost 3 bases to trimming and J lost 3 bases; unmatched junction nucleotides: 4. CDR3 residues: CASSDGTGDDYGYTF. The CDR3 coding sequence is TGTGCCAGCAGTGATGGGACAGGGGACGACTATGGCTACACCTTC.

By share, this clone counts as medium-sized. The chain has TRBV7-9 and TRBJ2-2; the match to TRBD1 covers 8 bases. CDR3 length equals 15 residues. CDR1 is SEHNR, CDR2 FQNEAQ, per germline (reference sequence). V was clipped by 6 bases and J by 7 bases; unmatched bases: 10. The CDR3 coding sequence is TGTGCCAGCAGACCGGGACAGGCGGGTGGCGGGGAGCTGTTTTTT. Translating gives CASRPGQAGGGELFF.

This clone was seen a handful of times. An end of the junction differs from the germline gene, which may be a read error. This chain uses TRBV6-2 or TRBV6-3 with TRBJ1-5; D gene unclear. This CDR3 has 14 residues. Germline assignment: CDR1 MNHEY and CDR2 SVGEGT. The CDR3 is CANSGLGSVQPQHF. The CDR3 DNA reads TGTGCCAACAGTGGACTAGGGTCAGTTCAGCCCCAGCATTTT.

CDR3 residues: CASSPDRTATAYEQYF. Here the CDR3 DNA reads TGCGCCAGCAGCCCAGACCGGACAGCAACGGCCTACGAGCAGTACTTC. This chain links TRBV5-1 with TRBJ2-7, with D possibly being TRBD1 (6 bases). The germline V and J ends were trimmed by 4 bases and 2 bases, with 19 bases remaining between them. The CDR3 sequence is 16 residues long. The germline gives CDR1 SGHRS, CDR2 YFSETQ.

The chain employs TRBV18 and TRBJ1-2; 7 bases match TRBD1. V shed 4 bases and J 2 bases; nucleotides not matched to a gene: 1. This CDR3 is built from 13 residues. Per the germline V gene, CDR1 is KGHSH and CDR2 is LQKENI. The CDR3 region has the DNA TGTGCCAGCTCACAGGGACAGAACTATGGCTACACCTTC. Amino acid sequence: CASSQGQNYGYTF.

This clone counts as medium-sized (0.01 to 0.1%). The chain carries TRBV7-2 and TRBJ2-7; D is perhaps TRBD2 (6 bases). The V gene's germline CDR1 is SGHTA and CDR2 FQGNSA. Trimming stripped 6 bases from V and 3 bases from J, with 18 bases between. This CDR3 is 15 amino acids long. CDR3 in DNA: TGTGCCAGCAGGGAAGTGGCTAGCGAAAACTACGAGCAGTACTTC. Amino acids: CASREVASENYEQYF. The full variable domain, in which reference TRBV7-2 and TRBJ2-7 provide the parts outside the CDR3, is GAGVSQSPSNKVTEKGKDVELRCDPISGHTALYWYRQSLGQGLEFLIYFQGNSAPDKSGLPSDRFSAERTGGSVSTLTIQRTQQEDSAVYLCASREVASENYEQYFGPGTRLTVT.

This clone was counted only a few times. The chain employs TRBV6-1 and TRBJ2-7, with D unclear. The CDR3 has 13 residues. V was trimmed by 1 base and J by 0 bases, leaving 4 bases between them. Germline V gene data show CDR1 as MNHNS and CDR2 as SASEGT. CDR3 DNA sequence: TGTGCCAGCAGTGAAGAGATCTCCTACGAGCAGTACTTC. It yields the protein CASSEEISYEQYF.

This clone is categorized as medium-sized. The CDR3 DNA reads as TGCAGTGCTAAGACTAGCGGGAGTATTGATGAGCAGTTCTTC. Its protein is CSAKTSGSIDEQFF. The rearrangement links TRBV20-1 to TRBJ2-1, with TRBD2 matching 12 bases. The CDR3 has 14 amino acids. CDR1 is DFQATT, CDR2 SNEGSKA, per germline (reference sequence). With 4 bases clipped from V and 8 bases from J, the junction kept 6 bases outside the gene matches.

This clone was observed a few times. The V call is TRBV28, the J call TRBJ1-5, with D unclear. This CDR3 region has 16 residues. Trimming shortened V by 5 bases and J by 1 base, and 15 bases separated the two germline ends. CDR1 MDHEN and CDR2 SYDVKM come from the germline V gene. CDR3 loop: CASSLSSDGSNQPQHF. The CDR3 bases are TGTGCCAGCAGTCTCTCCTCCGACGGGAGCAATCAGCCCCAGCATTTT.

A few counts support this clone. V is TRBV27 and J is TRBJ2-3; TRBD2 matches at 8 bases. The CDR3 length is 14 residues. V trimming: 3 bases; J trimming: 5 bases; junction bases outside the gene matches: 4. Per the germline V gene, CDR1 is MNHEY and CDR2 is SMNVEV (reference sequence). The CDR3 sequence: CASSLVAGRDTQYF. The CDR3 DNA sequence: TGTGCCAGCAGTTTGGTAGCGGGGAGAGATACGCAGTATTTT.

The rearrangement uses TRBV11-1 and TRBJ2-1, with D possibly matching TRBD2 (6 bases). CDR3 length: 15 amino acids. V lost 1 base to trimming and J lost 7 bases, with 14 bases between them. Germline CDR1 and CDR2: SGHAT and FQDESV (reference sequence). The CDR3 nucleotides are TGTGCCAGCAGCTTAGGTCAGGGAGGTGGAAATGAGCAGTTCTTC. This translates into CASSLGQGGGNEQFF.

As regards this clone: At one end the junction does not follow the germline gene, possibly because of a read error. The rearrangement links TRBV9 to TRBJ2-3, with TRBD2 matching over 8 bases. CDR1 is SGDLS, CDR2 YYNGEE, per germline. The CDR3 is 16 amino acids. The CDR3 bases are TGTGCCAGCATCGTACTAGCGGTAGGGATCACAGATACGCAGTATTTT. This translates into CASIVLAVGITDTQYF.

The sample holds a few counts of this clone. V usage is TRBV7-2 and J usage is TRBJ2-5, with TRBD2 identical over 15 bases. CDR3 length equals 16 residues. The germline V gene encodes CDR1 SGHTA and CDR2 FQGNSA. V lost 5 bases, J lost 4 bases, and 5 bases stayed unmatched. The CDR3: CASSPGTSGRLETQYF. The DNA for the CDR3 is TGTGCCAGCAGCCCGGGGACTAGCGGGAGGTTAGAGACCCAGTACTTC.

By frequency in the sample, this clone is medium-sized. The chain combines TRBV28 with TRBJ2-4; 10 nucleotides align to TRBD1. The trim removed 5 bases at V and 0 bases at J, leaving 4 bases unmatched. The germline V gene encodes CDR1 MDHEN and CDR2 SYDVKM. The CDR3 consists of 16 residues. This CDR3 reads CASSATGGTAKNIQYF. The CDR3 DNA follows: TGTGCCAGCAGTGCGACAGGGGGCACAGCCAAAAACATTCAGTACTTC. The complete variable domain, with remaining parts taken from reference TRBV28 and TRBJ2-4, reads DVKVTQSSRYLVKRTGEKVFLECVQDMDHENMFWYRQDPGLGLRLIYFSYDVKMKEKGDIPEGYSVSREKKERFSLILESASTNQTSMYLCASSATGGTAKNIQYFGAGTRLSVL.

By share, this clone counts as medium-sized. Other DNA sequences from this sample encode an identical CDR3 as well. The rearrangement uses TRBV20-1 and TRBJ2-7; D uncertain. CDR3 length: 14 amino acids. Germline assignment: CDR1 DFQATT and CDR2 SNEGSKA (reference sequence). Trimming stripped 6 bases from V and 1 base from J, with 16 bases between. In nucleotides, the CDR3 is TGCAGTGCAACGGTTTCGACATTGTCCTACGAGCAGTACTTC. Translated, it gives CSATVSTLSYEQYF.

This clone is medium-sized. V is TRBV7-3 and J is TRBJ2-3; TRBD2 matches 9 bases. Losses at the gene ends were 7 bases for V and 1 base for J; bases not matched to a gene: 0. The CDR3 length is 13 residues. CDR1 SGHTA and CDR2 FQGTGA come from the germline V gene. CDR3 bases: TGTGCCAGCAAGCGGGAGGGCACAGATACGCAGTATTTT. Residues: CASKREGTDTQYF.

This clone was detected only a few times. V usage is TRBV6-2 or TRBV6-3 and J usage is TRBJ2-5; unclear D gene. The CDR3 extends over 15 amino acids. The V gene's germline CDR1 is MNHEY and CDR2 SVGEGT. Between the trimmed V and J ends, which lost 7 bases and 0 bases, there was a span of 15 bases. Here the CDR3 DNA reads TGTGCCAGCATTACCTTTCCGTTGTACCAAGAGACCCAGTACTTC. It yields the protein CASITFPLYQETQYF.